A selection of T cell receptor beta chains follows, all from one sample in a study of OX40 agonist ivuxolimab in advanced cancers. The method was immunoSEQ multiplex PCR; TCRdb's version includes in-frame clones alone and lacks a portion of them. The table has 100,000 to 150,000 clones, about 90% seen once. The source material was CD4+ or CD8+ T cells sorted from blood, sampled in a trial of the OX40 agonist ivuxolimab. The receptors shown here come from an adult with an advanced solid tumor such as melanoma, head and neck, liver or kidney cancer. Each CDR3 is given with its conserved first and last residue. A D gene is named only where the DNA matches it firmly. Clone size appears in some rows only: once, few, many, or a class for an expanded clone.

V: TRBV4-3; D: TRBD1; size: NA; J: TRBJ2-1; DNA: TGCGCCAGCAGCCAAGAGGACAGGGGGTCAAATGAGCAGTTCTTC; CDR3: CASSQEDRGSNEQFF
V: TRBV19; D: TRBD2; size: NA; J: TRBJ2-1; DNA: TGTGCCAGTAGTCAGCCCTCGGGACTAGCGGGAGATGAGCAGTTCTTC; CDR3: CASSQPSGLAGDEQFF
V: TRBV5-1; D: NA; size: once; J: TRBJ2-7; DNA: TGCGCCAGCAGCCCGGCGGGCCTCACCTACGAGCAGTACTTC; CDR3: CASSPAGLTYEQYF
V: TRBV28; D: NA; size: NA; J: TRBJ2-7; DNA: TGTGCCAGCAGTTTACACGGCGAGCAGTACTTC; CDR3: CASSLHGEQYF
V: TRBV7-9; D: NA; size: NA; J: TRBJ2-7; DNA: TGTGCCAGCAGCCCCCCGAACAGTCACTACGAGCAGTACTTC; CDR3: CASSPPNSHYEQYF
V: TRBV7-3; D: TRBD1; size: NA; J: TRBJ2-1; DNA: TGTGCCAGCAGCACGGGGACAGAAATTAATGAGCAGTTCTTC; CDR3: CASSTGTEINEQFF
V: TRBV4-3; D: NA; size: NA; J: TRBJ1-6; DNA: TGCGCCAGCAGCCTCCGGGACATACCCTCACCCCTCCACTTT; CDR3: CASSLRDIPSPLHF
V: TRBV28; D: TRBD2; size: NA; J: TRBJ2-7; DNA: TGTGCCAGCACCGGGACTAGCCGAGAGCAGTACTTC; CDR3: CASTGTSREQYF
V: TRBV27; D: NA; size: NA; J: TRBJ1-4; DNA: TGTGCCAGCAGCCCCCGGGGTACTAATGAAAAACTGTTTTTT; CDR3: CASSPRGTNEKLFF
V: TRBV6-5; D: TRBD1; size: NA; J: TRBJ2-7; DNA: TGTGCCAGCAGTTCCCCGGGACAGGGGGGCGAGCAGTACTTC; CDR3: CASSSPGQGGEQYF
V: TRBV6-6; D: NA; size: NA; J: TRBJ2-7; DNA: TGTGCCAGCAGATCCGGAGGGGCCCTTAAGGACGAGCAGTACTTC; CDR3: CASRSGGALKDEQYF
V: TRBV6-5; D: TRBD2; size: NA; J: TRBJ2-1; DNA: TGTGCCAGCAGTTACTCGACTAGCGGGAGAAGAAATGAGCAGTTCTTC; CDR3: CASSYSTSGRRNEQFF
V: TRBV7-8; D: NA; size: NA; J: TRBJ2-2; DNA: TGTGCCAGCAGCCTCGATCAACCGACTCCTTACACCGGGGAGCTGTTTTTT; CDR3: CASSLDQPTPYTGELFF
V: TRBV2; D: NA; size: NA; J: TRBJ2-1; DNA: TGTGCCAGCAGCCCCTCCGCGGCCCGAGGATTCGGGAATGAGCAGTTCTTC; CDR3: CASSPSAARGFGNEQFF